Included here is one TCR beta chain sequence, with context. Its specificity is not known. Each CDR3 protein is one row after TCRdb ran MiXCR on the 5' RACE reads. The sample lists roughly 480,000 distinct CDR3 sequences; 20% to 30% were seen once. The data are from a study of T-cell memory formation after mild COVID-19. In the study overall: There were largely donor-specific TCR clusters.

Study outcomes and limitations: Clones contracting over day 15 to 85 were CD4/CD8 balanced, with later expanders leaning CD4+. CD4+ contracting clones lay mainly in CM and EM, CD8+ ones in EMRA.

CDR1 and CDR2 (germline): DFQATT, SNEGSKA (reference sequence). The CDR3 loop spans 20 amino acids. The trim removed 1 base at V and 6 bases at J, leaving 18 bases unmatched. The clonotype was recovered from an adult woman who had mild COVID-19 (a few samples of this study predate the infection). Cell type and time point are not known. Specimen: PBMCs or a T cell subset sorted from them (not recorded which). V gene TRBV20-1 combines with J gene TRBJ2-2; TRBD2 matches 12 bases. CDR3 DNA: TGCAGTGCTAGAGGCCGATCCCTCCTAGCGGGGGGGCGGGATGCCGGGGAGCTGTTTTTT. Protein sequence: CSARGRSLLAGGRDAGELFF.